This T cell receptor beta chain was observed in a study of T cells in localized non-small cell lung cancer. Study-level findings and limits: Only one tumor region was sequenced, so heterogeneity remains possible.

The CDR3 runs 14 residues. Germline V CDR1 and CDR2: WSHSY, SAAADI. Trimming removed 3 bases at V and 0 bases at J, with 8 bases between. The method was immunoSEQ multiplex PCR; TCRdb's version includes in-frame clones alone and lacks a portion of them. Among around 2,000 clones listed, around 20% were seen once. A remark on this clone: The antigen remains unidentified.

The chain uses TRBV10-2 and TRBJ1-1; a possible D gene is TRBD1 (6 bases). This TCR was sampled from a male donor aged 60 or over with stage I lung adenocarcinoma. This sample comprised lung tumor tissue, obtained before any cancer treatment. The CDR3 DNA reads TGCGCCAGCAGTGAAAGGGGGATGAACACTGAAGCTTTCTTT. Translated, it gives CASSERGMNTEAFF.